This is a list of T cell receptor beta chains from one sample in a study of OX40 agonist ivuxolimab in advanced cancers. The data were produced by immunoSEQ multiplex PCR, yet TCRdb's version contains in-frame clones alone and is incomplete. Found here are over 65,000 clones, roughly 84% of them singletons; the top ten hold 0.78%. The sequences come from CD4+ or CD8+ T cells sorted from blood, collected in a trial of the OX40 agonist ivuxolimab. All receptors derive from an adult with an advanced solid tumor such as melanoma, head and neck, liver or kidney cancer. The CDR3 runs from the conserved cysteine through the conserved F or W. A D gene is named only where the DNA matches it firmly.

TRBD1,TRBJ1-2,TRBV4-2,CASSPLPLIGTVYGYTF,TGTGCCAGCAGCCCTCTTCCATTGATCGGGACAGTCTATGGCTACACCTTC
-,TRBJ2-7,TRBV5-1,CASSLVGTSTYEQYF,TGCGCCAGCAGCTTGGTAGGGACATCAACCTACGAGCAGTACTTC
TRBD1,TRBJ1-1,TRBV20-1,CSSDRGDEAFF,TGCAGTTCAGACAGGGGAGACGAAGCTTTCTTT
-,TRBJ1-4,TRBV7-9,CASSPLGGAGTGKLFF,TGTGCCAGCAGCCCGTTGGGGGGGGCAGGGACTGGAAAACTGTTTTTT
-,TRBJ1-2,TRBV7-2,CASSPSPTDYGYTF,TGTGCCAGCAGCCCGTCACCGACGGACTATGGCTACACCTTC
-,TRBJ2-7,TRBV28,CASSREGREYYEQYF,TGTGCCAGCAGCCGAGAAGGACGGGAGTACTACGAGCAGTACTTC
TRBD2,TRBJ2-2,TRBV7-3,CASSSPRRGGKPGELFF,TGTGCCAGCAGCTCTCCACGACGGGGGGGAAAGCCCGGGGAGCTGTTTTTT
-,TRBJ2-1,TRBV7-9,CASSSVGKSLQFF,TGTGCCAGCAGCTCTGTTGGGAAGAGCTTGCAGTTCTTC
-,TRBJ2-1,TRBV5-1,CASSPGQQGGYNEQFF,TGCGCCAGCAGCCCCGGGCAACAGGGAGGATACAATGAGCAGTTCTTC
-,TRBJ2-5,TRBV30,CAWSDYNGGPETQYF,TGTGCCTGGAGTGATTACAATGGAGGTCCAGAGACCCAGTACTTC
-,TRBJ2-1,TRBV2,CASNDYSYNEQFF,TGTGCCAGCAATGACTACTCCTACAATGAGCAGTTCTTC
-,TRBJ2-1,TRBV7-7,CASSLVGSGEEQFF,TGTGCTAGCAGCTTAGTGGGGTCCGGGGAGGAGCAGTTCTTC
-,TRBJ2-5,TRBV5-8,CASSGGTPTQETQYF,TGTGCCAGCAGCGGCGGGACACCGACTCAAGAGACCCAGTACTTC